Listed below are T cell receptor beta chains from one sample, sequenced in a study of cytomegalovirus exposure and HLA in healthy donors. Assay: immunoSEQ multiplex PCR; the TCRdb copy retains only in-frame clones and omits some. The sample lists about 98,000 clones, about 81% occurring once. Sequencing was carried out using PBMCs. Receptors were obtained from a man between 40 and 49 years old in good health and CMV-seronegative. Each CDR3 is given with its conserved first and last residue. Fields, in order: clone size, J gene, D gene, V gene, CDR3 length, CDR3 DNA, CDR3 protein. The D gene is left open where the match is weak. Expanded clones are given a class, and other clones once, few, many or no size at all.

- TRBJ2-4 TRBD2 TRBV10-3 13 TGTGCCACCACTAGCGGGGGGGCGAACATTCAGTACTTC CATTSGGANIQYF
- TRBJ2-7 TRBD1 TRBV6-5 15 TGTGCCAGCAGAGACACCGGGACAGGGGTATACGAGCAGTACTTC CASRDTGTGVYEQYF
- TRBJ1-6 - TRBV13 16 TGTGCCAGCAGCTTGGGAGGGGGAGAGGGAAGTTCACCCCTCCACTTT CASSLGGGEGSSPLHF
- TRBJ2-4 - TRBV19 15 TGTGCCAGTAGTATAGATCCAACAGGGTTGGACATTCAGTACTTC CASSIDPTGLDIQYF
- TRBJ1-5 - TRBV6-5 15 TGTGCCAGCAGCAGAGACACAGGGTCCAATCAGCCCCAGCATTTT CASSRDTGSNQPQHF
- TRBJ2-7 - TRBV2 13 TGTGCCAGCAGTGAAGTTGAGGCCTACGAGCAGTACTTC CASSEVEAYEQYF
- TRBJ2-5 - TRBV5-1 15 TGCGCCAGCAGCTCTCCACAGGTGCTTCAAGAGACCCAGTACTTC CASSSPQVLQETQYF
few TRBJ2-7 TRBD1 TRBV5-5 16 TGTGCCAGCAGCTTGGATTGGGGACAGGGATTTTACGAGCAGTACTTC CASSLDWGQGFYEQYF
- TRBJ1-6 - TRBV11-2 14 TGTGCCAGCAGCTTTTGGGAGGGGAATTCACCCCTCCACTTT CASSFWEGNSPLHF
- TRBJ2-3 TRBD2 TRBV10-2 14 TGCGCCAGCAAATCTAGCGGGGGGGCTTTTAGTATGTGTTTT CASKSSGGAFSMCF
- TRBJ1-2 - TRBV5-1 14 TGCGCCAGCAGCTTGGATCCGGGAAACTATGGCTACACCTTC CASSLDPGNYGYTF
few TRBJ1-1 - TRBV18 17 TGTGCCAGCTCACCTTTGAACCTCATGACAGGGAACACTGAAGCTTTCTTT CASSPLNLMTGNTEAFF
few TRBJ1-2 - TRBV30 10 TGTGCCTGGGGCGGCTATGGCTACACCTTC CAWGGYGYTF
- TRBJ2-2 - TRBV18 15 TGTGCCAGCTCGGCAGGGAACTCGAACACCGGGGAGCTGTTTTTT CASSAGNSNTGELFF